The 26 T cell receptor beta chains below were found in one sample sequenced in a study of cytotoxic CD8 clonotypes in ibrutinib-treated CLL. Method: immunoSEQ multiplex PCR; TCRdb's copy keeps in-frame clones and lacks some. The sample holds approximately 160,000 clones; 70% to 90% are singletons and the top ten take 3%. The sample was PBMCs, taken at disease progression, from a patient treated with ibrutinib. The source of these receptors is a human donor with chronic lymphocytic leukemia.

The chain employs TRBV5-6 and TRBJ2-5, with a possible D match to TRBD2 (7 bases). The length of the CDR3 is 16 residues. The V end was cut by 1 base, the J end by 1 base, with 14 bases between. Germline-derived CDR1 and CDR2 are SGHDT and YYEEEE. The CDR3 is CASSLRGAFVQETQYF. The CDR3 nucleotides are TGTGCCAGCAGCTTGCGGGGGGCTTTCGTCCAAGAGACCCAGTACTTC.

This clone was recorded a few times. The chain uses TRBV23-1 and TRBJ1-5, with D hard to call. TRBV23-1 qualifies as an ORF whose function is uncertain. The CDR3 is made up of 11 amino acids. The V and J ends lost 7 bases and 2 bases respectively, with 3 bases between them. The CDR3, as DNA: TGCGCCAGCATTGGCAATCAGCCCCAGCATTTT. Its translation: CASIGNQPQHF.

CDR3 amino acids: CASSDFDSPLHF. The CDR3 bases are TGTGCCAGCAGTGATTTCGACTCACCCCTCCACTTT. V is TRBV6-1 and J is TRBJ1-6; the D is unclear. The germline V gene encodes CDR1 MNHNS and CDR2 SASEGT. This CDR3 contains 12 residues. Deletions cut 3 bases from V and 10 bases from J, with 7 bases between.

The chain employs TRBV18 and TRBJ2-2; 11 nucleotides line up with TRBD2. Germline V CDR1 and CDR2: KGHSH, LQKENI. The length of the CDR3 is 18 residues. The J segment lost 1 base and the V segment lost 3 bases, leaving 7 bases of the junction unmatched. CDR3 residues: CASSPSGLAEMNTGELFF. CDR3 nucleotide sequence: TGTGCCAGCTCACCCTCGGGACTAGCGGAAATGAACACCGGGGAGCTGTTTTTT. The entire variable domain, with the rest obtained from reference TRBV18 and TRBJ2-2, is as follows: NAGVMQNPRHLVRRRGQEARLRCSPMKGHSHVYWYRQLPEEGLKFMVYLQKENIIDESGMPKERFSAEFPKEGPSILRIQQVVRGDSAAYFCASSPSGLAEMNTGELFFGEGSRLTVL.

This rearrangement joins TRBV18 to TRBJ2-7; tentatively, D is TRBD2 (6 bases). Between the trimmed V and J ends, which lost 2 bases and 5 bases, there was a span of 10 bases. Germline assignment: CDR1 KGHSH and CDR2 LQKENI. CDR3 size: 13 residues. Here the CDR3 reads CASSPSLANEQYF. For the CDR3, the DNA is TGTGCCAGCTCACCATCTCTAGCGAACGAGCAGTACTTC.

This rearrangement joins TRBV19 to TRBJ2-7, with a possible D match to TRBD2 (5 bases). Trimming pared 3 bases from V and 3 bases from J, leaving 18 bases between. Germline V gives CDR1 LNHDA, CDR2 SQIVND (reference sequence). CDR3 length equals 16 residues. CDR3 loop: CASSILGARGDYEQYF. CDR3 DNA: TGTGCCAGTAGTATTTTGGGAGCGCGAGGCGACTACGAGCAGTACTTC.

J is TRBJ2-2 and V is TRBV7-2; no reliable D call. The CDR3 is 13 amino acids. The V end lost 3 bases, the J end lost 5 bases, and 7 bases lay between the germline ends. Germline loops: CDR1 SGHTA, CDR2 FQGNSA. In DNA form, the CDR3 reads TGTGCCAGCAGCTTGATGGAGACCGGGGAGCTGTTTTTT. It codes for CASSLMETGELFF.

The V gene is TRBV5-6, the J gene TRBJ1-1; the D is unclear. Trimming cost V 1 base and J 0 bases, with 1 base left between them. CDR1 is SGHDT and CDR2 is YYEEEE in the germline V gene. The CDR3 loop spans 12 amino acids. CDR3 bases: TGTGCCAGCAGCTTGCTGAACACTGAAGCTTTCTTT. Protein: CASSLLNTEAFF.

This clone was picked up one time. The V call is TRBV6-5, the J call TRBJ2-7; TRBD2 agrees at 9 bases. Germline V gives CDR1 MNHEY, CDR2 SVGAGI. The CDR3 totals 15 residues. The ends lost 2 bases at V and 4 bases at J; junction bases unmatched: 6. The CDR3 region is CASSYRREGLYEQYF. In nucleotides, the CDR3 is TGTGCCAGCAGTTACCGGCGGGAGGGCCTTTACGAGCAGTACTTC.

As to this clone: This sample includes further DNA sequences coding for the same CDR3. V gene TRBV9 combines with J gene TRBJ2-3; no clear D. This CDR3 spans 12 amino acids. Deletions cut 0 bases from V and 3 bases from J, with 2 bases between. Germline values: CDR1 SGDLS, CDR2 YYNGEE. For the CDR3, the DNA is TGTGCCAGCAGCGTAGGGACAGATACGCAGTATTTT. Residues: CASSVGTDTQYF.

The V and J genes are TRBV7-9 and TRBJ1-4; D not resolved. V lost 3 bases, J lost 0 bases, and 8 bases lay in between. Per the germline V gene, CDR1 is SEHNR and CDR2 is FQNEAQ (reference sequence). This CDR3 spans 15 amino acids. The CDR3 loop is CASSFSSATNEKLFF. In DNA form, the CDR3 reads TGTGCCAGCAGCTTTTCAAGTGCAACTAATGAAAAACTGTTTTTT. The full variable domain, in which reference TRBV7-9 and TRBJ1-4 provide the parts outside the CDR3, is DTGVSQNPRHKITKRGQNVTFRCDPISEHNRLYWYRQTLGQGPEFLTYFQNEAQLEKSRLLSDRFSAERPKGSFSTLEIQRTEQGDSAMYLCASSFSSATNEKLFFGSGTQLSVL.

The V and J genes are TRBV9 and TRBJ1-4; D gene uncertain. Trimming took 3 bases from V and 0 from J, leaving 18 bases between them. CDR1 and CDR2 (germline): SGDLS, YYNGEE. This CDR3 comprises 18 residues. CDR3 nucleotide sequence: TGTGCCAGCAGCGACCACCCACTAGACGGGACAACTAATGAAAAACTGTTTTTT. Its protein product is CASSDHPLDGTTNEKLFF.

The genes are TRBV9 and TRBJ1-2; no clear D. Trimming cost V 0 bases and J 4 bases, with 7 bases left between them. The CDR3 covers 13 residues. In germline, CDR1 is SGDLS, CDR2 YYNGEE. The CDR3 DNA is TGTGCCAGCAGCGTAGGCGGGTCCTATGGCTACACCTTC. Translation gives CASSVGGSYGYTF. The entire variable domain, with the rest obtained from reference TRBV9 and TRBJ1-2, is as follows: DSGVTQTPKHLITATGQRVTLRCSPRSGDLSVYWYQQSLDQGLQFLIQYYNGEERAKGNILERFSAQQFPDLHSELNLSSLELGDSALYFCASSVGGSYGYTFGSGTRLTVV.

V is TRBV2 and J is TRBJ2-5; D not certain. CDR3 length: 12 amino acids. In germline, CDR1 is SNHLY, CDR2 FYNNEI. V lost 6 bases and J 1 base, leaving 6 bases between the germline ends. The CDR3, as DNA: TGTGCCAGCAGAGGCAGCCAAGAGACCCAGTACTTC. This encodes CASRGSQETQYF.

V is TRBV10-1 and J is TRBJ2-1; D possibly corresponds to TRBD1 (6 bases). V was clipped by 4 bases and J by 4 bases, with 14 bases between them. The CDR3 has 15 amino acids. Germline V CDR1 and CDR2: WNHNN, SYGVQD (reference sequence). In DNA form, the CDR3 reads TGCGCCAGCAGTGCCCTGAAAGGGGGTTACAATGAGCAGTTCTTC. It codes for CASSALKGGYNEQFF.

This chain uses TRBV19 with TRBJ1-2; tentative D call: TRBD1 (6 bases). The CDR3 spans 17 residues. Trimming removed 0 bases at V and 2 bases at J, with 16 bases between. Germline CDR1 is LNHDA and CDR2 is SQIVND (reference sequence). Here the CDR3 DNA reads TGTGCCAGTAGTATAGAAGGGGTCGGGGGGCTCAACTATGGCTACACCTTC. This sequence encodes CASSIEGVGGLNYGYTF.

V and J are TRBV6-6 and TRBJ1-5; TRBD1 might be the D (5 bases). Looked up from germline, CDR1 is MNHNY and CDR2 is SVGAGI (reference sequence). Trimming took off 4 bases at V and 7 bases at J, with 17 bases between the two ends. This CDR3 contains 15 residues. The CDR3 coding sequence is TGTGCCAGCAGTTTGATTTCAGGGTCATCCCAGCCCCAGCATTTT. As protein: CASSLISGSSQPQHF.

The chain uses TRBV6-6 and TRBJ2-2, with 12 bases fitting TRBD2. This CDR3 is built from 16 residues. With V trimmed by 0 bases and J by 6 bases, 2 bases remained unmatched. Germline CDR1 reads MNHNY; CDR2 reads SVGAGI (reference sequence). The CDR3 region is CASSYSTSGSAGELFF. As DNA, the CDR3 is TGTGCCAGCAGTTACTCGACTAGCGGGAGTGCCGGGGAGCTGTTTTTT.

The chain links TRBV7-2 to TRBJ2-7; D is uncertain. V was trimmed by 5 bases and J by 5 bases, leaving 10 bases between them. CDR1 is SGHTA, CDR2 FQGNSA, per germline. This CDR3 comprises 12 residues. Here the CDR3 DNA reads TGTGCCAGCAGCCCACTCGGGCACGAGCAGTACTTC. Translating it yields CASSPLGHEQYF.

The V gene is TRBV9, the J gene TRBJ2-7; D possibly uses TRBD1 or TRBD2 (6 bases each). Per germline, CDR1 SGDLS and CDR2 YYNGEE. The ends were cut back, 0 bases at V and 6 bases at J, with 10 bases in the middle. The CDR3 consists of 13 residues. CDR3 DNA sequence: TGTGCCAGCAGCGTAGAACAGGGAGGCGAGCAGTACTTC. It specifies CASSVEQGGEQYF. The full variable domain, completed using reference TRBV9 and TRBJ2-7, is DSGVTQTPKHLITATGQRVTLRCSPRSGDLSVYWYQQSLDQGLQFLIQYYNGEERAKGNILERFSAQQFPDLHSELNLSSLELGDSALYFCASSVEQGGEQYFGPGTRLTVT.

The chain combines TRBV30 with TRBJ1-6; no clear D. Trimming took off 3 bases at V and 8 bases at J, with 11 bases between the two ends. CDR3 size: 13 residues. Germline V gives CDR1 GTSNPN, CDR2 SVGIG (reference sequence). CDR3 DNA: TGTGCCTGGAGCCCCGGGAGGGATTCACCCCTCCACTTT. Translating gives CAWSPGRDSPLHF.

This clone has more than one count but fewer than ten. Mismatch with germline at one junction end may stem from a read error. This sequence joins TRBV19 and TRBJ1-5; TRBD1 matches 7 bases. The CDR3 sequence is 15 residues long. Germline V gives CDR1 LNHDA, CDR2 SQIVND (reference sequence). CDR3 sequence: CASSIGRQGNLPQHF. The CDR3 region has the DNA TGTGCCAGTAGTATCGGAAGACAGGGAAATCTGCCCCAGCATTTT.

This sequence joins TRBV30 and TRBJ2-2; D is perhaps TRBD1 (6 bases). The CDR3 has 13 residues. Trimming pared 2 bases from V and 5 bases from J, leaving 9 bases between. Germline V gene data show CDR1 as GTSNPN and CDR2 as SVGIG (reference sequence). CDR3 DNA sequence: TGTGCCTGGAGTAAGACAGGAACCGGGGAGCTGTTTTTT. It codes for CAWSKTGTGELFF.

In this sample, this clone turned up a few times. The DNA for the CDR3 is TGTGCCAGCAGCGTAACAGGGGATCCTACCGCCGAGCAGTACTTC. It yields the protein CASSVTGDPTAEQYF. The gene calls are TRBV5-6 and TRBJ2-7; 7 bases are shared with TRBD1. CDR1 and CDR2 (germline): SGHDT, YYEEEE. The CDR3 extends over 15 amino acids. V shed 4 bases, J shed 6 bases, and the junction held 13 bases outside the gene matches.

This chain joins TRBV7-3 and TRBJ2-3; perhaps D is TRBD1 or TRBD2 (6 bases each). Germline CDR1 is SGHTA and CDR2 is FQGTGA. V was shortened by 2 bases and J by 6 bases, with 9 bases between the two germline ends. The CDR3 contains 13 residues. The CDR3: CASSLPGADTQYF. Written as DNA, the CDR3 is TGTGCCAGCAGCTTACCGGGGGCCGATACGCAGTATTTT.

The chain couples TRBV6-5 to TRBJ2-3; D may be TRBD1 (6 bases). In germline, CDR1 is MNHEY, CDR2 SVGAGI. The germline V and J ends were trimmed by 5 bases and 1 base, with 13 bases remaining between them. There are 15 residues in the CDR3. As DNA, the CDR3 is TGTGCCAGCAGTACAGGGTATGGGCGCACAGATACGCAGTATTTT. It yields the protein CASSTGYGRTDTQYF.